The entry below gives a single T cell receptor beta chain sequence along with its context. Its antigen is currently unknown. Those who donated were healthy bone marrow donors. The sample is drawn from a study of cytomegalovirus exposure and HLA in healthy donors. Study outcomes and limitations: Some TCR beta chains (around 160 of them) were listed as cytomegalovirus-associated. A later analysis found common viral pathogens apparently linked to several of the most significant clusters. Most of the TCR beta V segments (in an earlier analysis) were productive either about 87% or about 30% of the time.

The PCR contained 60 Vbeta and 13 Jbeta primers. The table came from immunoSEQ multiplex PCR; TCRdb's copy has only in-frame clones and leaves some out. The table records over 200,000 clones, approximately 84% of them present only once. The CDR3 totals 13 residues. The ends were cut back, 2 bases at V and 9 bases at J, with 11 bases in the middle. Germline V lookup: CDR1 SGHTA, CDR2 FQGNSA. The sequenced sample was PBMCs. The chain combines TRBV7-2 with TRBJ2-1; D uncertain. The sequence came from a woman aged 40 to 49 in good health and CMV-seronegative. CDR3 region: CASSLPNLSEQFF. The CDR3 DNA reads as TGTGCCAGCAGCTTACCCAATCTGAGTGAGCAGTTCTTC.